This T cell receptor (beta chain) was found in a study of T cell responses to AZD1222 COVID-19 vaccine. Study-wide findings and caveats: Unmutated variant regions are reportedly the target of nearly half of TCRs that are spike-specific.

Method: immunoSEQ multiplex PCR; TCRdb's copy keeps in-frame clones and lacks some. The table lists 130,000 or so clones, 70% to 90% of them singletons. The germline V gene has CDR1 WNHNN and CDR2 SYGVQD (reference sequence). The V and J ends lost 0 bases and 5 bases, in that order; junction bases with no gene match: 1. This CDR3 has 13 amino acids. In the case of this clone: Its antigen is currently unknown.

This chain uses TRBV10-1 with TRBJ2-7; 7 bases fit TRBD1. The sequence derives from an adult in good health. Sequenced here: peripheral blood, sampled on day 0 of AZD1222 vaccination. In DNA, the CDR3 is TGCGCCAGCAGTGAGTCCGGACAGGACGAGCAGTACTTC. Translated: CASSESGQDEQYF.